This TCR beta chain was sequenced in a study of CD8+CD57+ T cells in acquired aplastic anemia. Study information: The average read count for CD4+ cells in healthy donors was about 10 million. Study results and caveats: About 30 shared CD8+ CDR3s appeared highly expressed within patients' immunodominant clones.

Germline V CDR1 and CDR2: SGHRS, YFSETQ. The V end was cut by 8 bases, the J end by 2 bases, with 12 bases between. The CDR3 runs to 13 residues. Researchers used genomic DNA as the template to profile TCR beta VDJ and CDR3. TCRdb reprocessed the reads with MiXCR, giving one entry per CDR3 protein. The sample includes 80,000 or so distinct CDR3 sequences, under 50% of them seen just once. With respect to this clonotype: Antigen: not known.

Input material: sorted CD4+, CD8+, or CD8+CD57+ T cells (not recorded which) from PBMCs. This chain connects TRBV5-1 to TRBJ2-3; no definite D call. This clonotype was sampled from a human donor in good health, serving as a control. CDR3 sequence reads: CASAPGYTDTQYF. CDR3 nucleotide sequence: TGCGCCAGTGCCCCGGGCTACACAGATACGCAGTATTTT.